This TCR beta chain derives from a study of blood T cells in healthy people across ages. Study-wide findings and caveats: A strong correlation between TCR beta diversity and naive T cell percentage was seen.

Between the trimmed V and J ends, which lost 0 bases and 1 base, there was a span of 10 bases. Germline loops: CDR1 SGHNT, CDR2 YYREEE (reference sequence). The CDR3 runs to 15 residues. For the second PCR, which ran for about 6 to 11 cycles, a sample-barcoded 5' primer and a J-beta primer mix were used. MiXCR, run by TCRdb on the 5' RACE reads, gives a single entry per CDR3 protein. The sample holds hundreds of thousands of distinct CDR3 sequences, roughly 30% seen once. This clonotype was observed at least ten times. Its antigen is unknown. The individuals who served as donors were healthy Caucasians living in Russia, aged roughly 6 to 95.

The chain is built from TRBV5-4 and TRBJ1-1; possible D gene TRBD1, 5 bases. Sequencing was performed on blood. This clonotype originated in a woman aged 80 or over in good health. The CDR3 sequence is CASSLGGAQNTEAFF. The DNA of the CDR3 is TGTGCCAGCAGCTTGGGAGGGGCTCAGAACACTGAAGCTTTCTTT.